This TCR beta chain was captured in a study of patients and donors after allogeneic stem cell transplantation (dated by TCRdb to 2020 to 2022). Receptor libraries were prepared by RT-PCR. Sequencer: NextSeq 550. The public reads were reanalyzed by TCRdb: fastp trimming at Q25, MiXCR alignment, in-frame beta chains only. Rows with one shared CDR3 protein collapse into an entry with the most common genes and DNA. The table for this sample lists 190,000 or so distinct CDR3 sequences; around 41% of them were counted only once. The leading ten clones occupy 11% of the sample. As encoded in the germline V gene, CDR1 is MNHEY while CDR2 is SVGAGI. The CDR3 runs 12 residues from the cysteine to the phenylalanine. Here the CDR3 DNA is all that survives: 36 bases in frame from base 1. V loses 6 bases of germline sequence and J loses 0 bases, and the interval between the two ends is 5 bases. This clonotype was recorded a few times. Its antigen is currently not known. No base quality values were provided; no much bigger clone lies one nucleotide off.

This sequence originates from a human donor who was either an allogeneic HSCT recipient or a stem cell or donor lymphocyte infusion donor (not recorded which). It is not recorded whose cells these are; they may come from a transplant donor. Sequencing was performed on blood, either unsorted or a sorted T cell fraction (not recorded which). This chain is built from TRBV6-5 and TRBJ1-1, with TRBD1 tentatively as D gene (5 bases match). The DNA sequence is TGTGCCAGCAGCAGGGTGAACACTGAAGCTTTCTTT. Its protein product is CASSRVNTEAFF.